This TCR beta chain was observed in a study of human T cells and chemical hapten exposure. Per the study methods: There were a median of around 97,000 TCRs per sample, with a range from roughly 20,000 to 750,000. TCRdb reprocessed the RACE reads with MiXCR, giving one entry per CDR3 protein. TCRdb, not the original authors, processed these V and J calls. The repertoire has 39,000 or so distinct CDR3 sequences, 4% of them found once; the top ten carry around 28%. The table lists this clonotype with many counts. V was clipped by 0 bases and J by 4 bases, with 9 bases between them. This CDR3 region has 14 residues. The germline V gene has CDR1 SEHNR and CDR2 FQNEAQ (reference sequence). The time point was: patch test 1, 2 weeks after DPC sensitization. Treatment here: therapeutic diphenylcyclopropenone sensitization with weekly scalp DPC. The starting material, unfractionated whole blood, was used for total RNA extraction. Investigators collected blood before applying each patch test.

This sequence was found in a man over 45 with alopecia areata. Some clones in this sample may be carry-over from other donors' samples. Material: whole blood, obtained in connection with sensitization to the hapten diphenylcyclopropenone (DPC). The chain has TRBV7-9 and TRBJ1-1; tentatively, D is TRBD1 (5 bases). The CDR3 DNA reads as TGTGCCAGCAGCTTAGCGGGACTTTCCACTGAAGCTTTCTTT. Translated: CASSLAGLSTEAFF.